This T cell receptor (beta chain) was obtained from a study of spatial heterogeneity in lung cancer. Across the whole study: Any follow-up PBMC samples that were available went on to be sequenced, and the median time to follow-up was roughly two years after resection.

As for time point: blood at routine non-recurrence follow-up after resection. Material for sequencing was whole RNA from tumor, nontumor lung or frozen PBMC, left unsorted. V dropped 6 bases and J dropped 4 bases, with 13 bases sitting between them. The CDR3 has 14 residues. This clonotype was seen a handful of times. Single TCR cDNA molecules each had their own unique molecular identifier. TCRdb re-derived calls from the 5' RACE reads in MiXCR, one entry per CDR3 protein. The sample records 40,000 to 50,000 distinct CDR3 sequences, more than 9% being singletons. The sample consisted of PBMCs, taken at follow-up. This chain connects TRBV12-3 or TRBV12-4 to TRBJ1-5, with D tentatively TRBD1 (6 bases). The clonotype originates from a female donor with early-stage non-small cell lung cancer. The CDR3 bases are TGTGCCAGCAGGGCAGACAGGTCGAATCAGCCCCAGCATTTT. Translating gives CASRADRSNQPQHF.